These 14 T cell receptor beta chains were sequenced from one sample in a study of blood T cell repertoires in COVID-19. Assay: immunoSEQ multiplex PCR; the TCRdb copy retains only in-frame clones and omits some. In the table there are roughly 66,000 clones, around 82% of which are singletons. Sample: peripheral blood. The source of these receptors is a man between 60 and 75 years old with acute or convalescent COVID-19.

A few counts support this clone. This chain joins TRBV18 and TRBJ1-2; 9 bases align to TRBD1. With 6 bases clipped from V and 2 bases from J, the junction kept 7 bases outside the gene matches. CDR3 size: 15 residues. CDR1 and CDR2 from the germline V gene are KGHSH and LQKENI. CDR3 region: CASSPDRGGNYGYTF. The CDR3 coding sequence is TGTGCCAGCTCCCCGGACAGGGGAGGGAACTATGGCTACACCTTC.

The chain joins TRBV7-8 to TRBJ2-3, with 9 bases fitting TRBD1. The CDR3 extends over 16 amino acids. V was pared by 6 bases and J by 0 bases, with 7 bases of the junction left unmatched. Germline values: CDR1 SGHVS, CDR2 FQNEAQ. This CDR3 is CASRSGTGYSTDTQYF. In nucleotides, the CDR3 is TGTGCCAGCAGGTCCGGGACAGGGTATAGCACAGATACGCAGTATTTT.

The chain uses TRBV12-3 or TRBV12-4 and TRBJ1-3; D is unclear. The CDR3 extends over 13 amino acids. V lost 3 bases to trimming and J lost 0 bases, with 3 bases between them. CDR3: CASSFNSGNTIYF. The CDR3 bases are TGTGCCAGCAGTTTCAACTCTGGAAACACCATATATTTT.

The chain carries TRBV4-1 and TRBJ2-7; 8 positions agree with TRBD1. The junction had 18 bases not matched to a gene; V was cut back by 1 base and J by 10 bases. CDR3 size: 17 residues. Germline loops: CDR1 MGHRA, CDR2 YSYEKL. The CDR3 DNA reads as TGCGCCAGCAGCCAAGTGTGGCTCCCGGGACAGGTCTCCCTTCAGTACGTC. Encoded protein: CASSQVWLPGQVSLQYV.

V gene TRBV30 combines with J gene TRBJ2-5; possible D gene TRBD1, 5 bases. This CDR3 is 13 amino acids long. The germline V gene encodes CDR1 GTSNPN and CDR2 SVGIG (reference sequence). V lost 0 bases and J 5 bases, leaving 10 bases between the germline ends. CDR3 DNA sequence: TGTGCCTGGAGTGTGAAGGGGTTGGAGACCCAGTACTTC. This sequence encodes CAWSVKGLETQYF. Full variable domain (missing parts from reference TRBV30 and TRBJ2-5): SQTIHQWPATLVQPVGSPLSLECTVEGTSNPNLYWYRQAAGRGLQLLFYSVGIGQISSEVPQNLSASRPQDRQFILSSKKLLLSDSGFYLCAWSVKGLETQYFGPGTRLLVL.

The V call is TRBV18, the J call TRBJ2-1; 8 bases map to TRBD1. The germline V gene has CDR1 KGHSH and CDR2 LQKENI. V dropped 4 bases and J dropped 5; count of bases not matched to a gene: 1. CDR3 size: 13 residues. The chain's CDR3 is CASSRDRNNEQFF. The CDR3 DNA is TGTGCCAGCTCACGGGACAGGAACAATGAGCAGTTCTTC.

This clone was seen more than once but under ten times. The CDR3 DNA is TGTGCCAGTAGTATGAGAGGTTTTAGGACTGAAGCTTTCTTT. It specifies CASSMRGFRTEAFF. The rearrangement links TRBV19 to TRBJ1-1, with unresolved D. V was clipped by 3 bases and J by 5 bases, with 13 bases between them. CDR1 is LNHDA and CDR2 is SQIVND in the germline V gene (reference sequence). This CDR3 region has 14 residues.

V and J are TRBV4-3 and TRBJ2-7, with D possibly TRBD1 on 5 matching bases. Germline loops: CDR1 LGHNA, CDR2 YSLEER. There are 15 residues in the CDR3. Deletions cut 0 bases from V and 3 bases from J, with 12 bases between. The CDR3 here is CASSQDWGRVYEQYF. DNA for the CDR3: TGCGCCAGCAGCCAAGATTGGGGCAGGGTCTACGAGCAGTACTTC.

The gene calls are TRBV6-2 or TRBV6-3 and TRBJ1-1, with D possibly being TRBD1 (6 bases). This CDR3 is built from 15 residues. The germline V and J ends were trimmed by 0 bases and 3 bases, with 11 bases remaining between them. The V gene's germline CDR1 is MNHEY and CDR2 SVGEGT. CDR3 coding DNA: TGTGCCAGCAGTTACTCTCGGACAGCTTACACTGAAGCTTTCTTT. This sequence encodes CASSYSRTAYTEAFF.

The chain carries TRBV6-5 and TRBJ1-2; D might be TRBD1 (5 bases). The length of the CDR3 is 15 residues. Germline lookup yields CDR1 MNHEY and CDR2 SVGAGI. The ends were cut back, 0 bases at V and 4 bases at J, with 12 bases in the middle. The CDR3 DNA follows: TGTGCCAGCAGTTACTCTGCGCAGGGCGGCTATGGCTACACCTTC. It translates to CASSYSAQGGYGYTF.

The chain uses TRBV30 and TRBJ1-1; D uncertain. The V gene's germline CDR1 is GTSNPN and CDR2 SVGIG (reference sequence). Trimming cost V 4 bases and J 4 bases, with 13 bases left between them. This CDR3 spans 13 amino acids. The DNA of the CDR3 is TGTGCCTGGATCCGACCGGGAGGCACTGAAGCTTTCTTT. Protein sequence: CAWIRPGGTEAFF.

This chain uses TRBV30 with TRBJ2-5; 10 bases align to TRBD1. The CDR3 covers 13 residues. V was pared by 2 bases and J by 4 bases, with 1 base of the junction left unmatched. The germline V gene encodes CDR1 GTSNPN and CDR2 SVGIG (reference sequence). This CDR3 reads CAWSRQGAETQYF. The CDR3 DNA is TGTGCCTGGAGTAGACAGGGGGCAGAGACCCAGTACTTC. Full variable domain (rest looked up from reference TRBV30 and TRBJ2-5): SQTIHQWPATLVQPVGSPLSLECTVEGTSNPNLYWYRQAAGRGLQLLFYSVGIGQISSEVPQNLSASRPQDRQFILSSKKLLLSDSGFYLCAWSRQGAETQYFGPGTRLLVL.

This clone has more than one count but fewer than ten. The CDR3: CASSVVPGGEAFF. The CDR3 nucleotides read TGTGCCAGCAGCGTAGTTCCCGGGGGTGAAGCTTTCTTT. The chain has TRBV9 and TRBJ1-1; D is perhaps TRBD1 (5 bases). The CDR3 loop spans 13 amino acids. Looked up from germline, CDR1 is SGDLS and CDR2 is YYNGEE. V was shortened by 0 bases and J by 7 bases, with 10 bases between the two germline ends.

The sample holds a few counts of this clone. The V and J genes are TRBV27 and TRBJ2-5; 11 bases match TRBD2. Germline CDR1 reads MNHEY; CDR2 reads SMNVEV (reference sequence). This CDR3 has 19 amino acids. J gave up 2 bases and V 2 bases, and 13 bases lay outside the gene matches. CDR3 in amino acids: CASSLTPSTSGGGQETQYF. As DNA, the CDR3 is TGTGCCAGCAGTTTAACCCCTTCTACTAGCGGGGGCGGGCAAGAGACCCAGTACTTC.